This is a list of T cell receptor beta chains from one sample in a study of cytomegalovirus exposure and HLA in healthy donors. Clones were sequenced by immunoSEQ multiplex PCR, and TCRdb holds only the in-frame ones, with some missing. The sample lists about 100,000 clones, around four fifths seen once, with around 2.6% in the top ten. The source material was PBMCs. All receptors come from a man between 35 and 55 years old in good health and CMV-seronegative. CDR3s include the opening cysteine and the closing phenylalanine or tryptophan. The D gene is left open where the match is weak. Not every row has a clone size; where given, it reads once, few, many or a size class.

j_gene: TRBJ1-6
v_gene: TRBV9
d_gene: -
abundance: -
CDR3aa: CASSVAGNSPLHF
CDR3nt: TGTGCCAGCAGCGTAGCCGGGAATTCACCCCTCCACTTT

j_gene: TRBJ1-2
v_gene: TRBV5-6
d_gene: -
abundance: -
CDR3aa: CASYNQLGSQGIYTF
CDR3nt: TGTGCCAGCTATAATCAATTGGGGTCCCAGGGTATCTACACCTTC

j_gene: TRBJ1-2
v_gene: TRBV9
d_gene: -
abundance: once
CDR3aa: CASSALLGGGDGYTF
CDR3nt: TGTGCCAGCAGCGCCCTTTTGGGAGGGGGAGATGGCTACACCTTC

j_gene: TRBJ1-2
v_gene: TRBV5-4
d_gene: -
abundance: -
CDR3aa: CASSLAPANFNYGYTF
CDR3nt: TGTGCCAGCAGCTTGGCACCAGCGAACTTTAACTATGGCTACACCTTC

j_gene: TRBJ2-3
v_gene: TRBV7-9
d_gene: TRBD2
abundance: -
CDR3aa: CASSPSSGGIPSTDTQYF
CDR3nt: TGTGCCAGCAGCCCTTCTAGCGGGGGAATCCCTAGCACAGATACGCAGTATTTT

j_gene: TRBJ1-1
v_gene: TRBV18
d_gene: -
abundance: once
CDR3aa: CASSPGLQGPLPQNTEAFF
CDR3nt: TGTGCCAGCTCACCAGGACTTCAGGGGCCACTTCCCCAGAACACTGAAGCTTTCTTT

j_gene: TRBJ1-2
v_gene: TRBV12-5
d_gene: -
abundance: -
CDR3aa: CASGLGRAHYGYTF
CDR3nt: TGTGCTAGTGGTTTGGGCAGGGCTCACTATGGCTACACCTTC

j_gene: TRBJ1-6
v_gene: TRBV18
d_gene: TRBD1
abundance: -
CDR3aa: CASSLRQGGTYNSPPHF
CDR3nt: TGTGCCAGCTCACTGCGGCAGGGGGGAACCTATAATTCACCCCCCCACTTT

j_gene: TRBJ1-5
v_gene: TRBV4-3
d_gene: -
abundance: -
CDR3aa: CASSQDGASNQPQHF
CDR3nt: TGCGCCAGCAGCCAAGACGGAGCGAGCAATCAGCCCCAGCATTTT

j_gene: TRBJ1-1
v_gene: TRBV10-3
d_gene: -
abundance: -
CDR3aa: CAIRAEGVTEAFF
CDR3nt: TGTGCCATCAGGGCTGAGGGGGTAACTGAAGCTTTCTTT

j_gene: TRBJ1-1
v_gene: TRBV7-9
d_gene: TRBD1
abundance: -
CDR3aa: CASSPPGTGRGGKAFF
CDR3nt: TGTGCCAGCAGTCCCCCCGGGACAGGTAGAGGGGGGAAAGCTTTCTTT

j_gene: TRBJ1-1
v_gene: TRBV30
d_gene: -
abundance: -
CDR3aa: CAWSFFGGRAEAFF
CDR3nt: TGTGCCTGGAGTTTTTTCGGGGGGCGGGCTGAAGCTTTCTTT

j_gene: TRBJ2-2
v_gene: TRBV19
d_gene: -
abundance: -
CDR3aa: CASSMGGGDGELFF
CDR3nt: TGTGCCAGTAGTATGGGAGGAGGAGACGGGGAGCTGTTTTTT

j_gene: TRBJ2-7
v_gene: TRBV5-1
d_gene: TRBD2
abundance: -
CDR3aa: CASSLTSGGFYEQYF
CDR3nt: TGCGCCAGCAGCTTGACTAGCGGGGGATTCTACGAGCAGTACTTC

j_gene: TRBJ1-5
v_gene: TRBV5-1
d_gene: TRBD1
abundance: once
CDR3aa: CASSEQGNSNQPQHF
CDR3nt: TGCGCCAGCAGCGAACAGGGGAATAGCAATCAGCCCCAGCATTTT

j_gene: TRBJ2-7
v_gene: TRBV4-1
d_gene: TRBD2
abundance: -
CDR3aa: CASSRLGTSFHEQYF
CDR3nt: TGCGCCAGCAGCCGACTAGGGACTAGCTTCCACGAGCAGTACTTC

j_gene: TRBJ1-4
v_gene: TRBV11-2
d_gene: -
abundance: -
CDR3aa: CASSPWGAGREKLFF
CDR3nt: TGTGCCAGCAGCCCATGGGGGGCCGGGAGGGAAAAACTGTTTTTT

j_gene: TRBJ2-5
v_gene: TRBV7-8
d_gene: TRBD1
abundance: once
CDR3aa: CASSFGSATGVYF
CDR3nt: TGTGCCAGCAGCTTTGGTTCCGCGACAGGGGTGTACTTC

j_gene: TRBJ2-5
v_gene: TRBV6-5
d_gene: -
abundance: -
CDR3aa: CASSRVGAQETQYF
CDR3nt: TGTGCCAGCAGTAGGGTTGGGGCCCAAGAGACCCAGTACTTC

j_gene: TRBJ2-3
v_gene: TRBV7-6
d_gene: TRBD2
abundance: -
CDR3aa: CASSLASSGGTTTQYF
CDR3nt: TGTGCCAGCAGCTTAGCGTCTAGCGGGGGAACAACTACGCAGTATTTT

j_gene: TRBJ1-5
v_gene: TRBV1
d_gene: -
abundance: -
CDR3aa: CTSSRLQGARGNQPQHF
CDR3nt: TGCACCAGCAGCCGCCTACAGGGGGCTCGGGGCAATCAGCCCCAGCATTTT

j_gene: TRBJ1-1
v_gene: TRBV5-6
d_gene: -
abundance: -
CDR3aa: CASTLGQGDTEAFF
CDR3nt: TGTGCCAGCACCCTAGGGCAGGGTGACACTGAAGCTTTCTTT

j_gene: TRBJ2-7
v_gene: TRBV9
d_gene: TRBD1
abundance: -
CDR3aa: CASSPRQGVFSYEQYF
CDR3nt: TGTGCCAGCAGCCCCAGACAGGGGGTGTTCTCCTACGAGCAGTACTTC

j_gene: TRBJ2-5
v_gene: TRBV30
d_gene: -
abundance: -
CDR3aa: CAWSGTLGETQYF
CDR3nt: TGTGCCTGGAGTGGGACACTTGGGGAGACCCAGTACTTC

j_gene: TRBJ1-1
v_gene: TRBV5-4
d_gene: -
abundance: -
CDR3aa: CASSLVQYTEAFF
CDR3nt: TGTGCCAGCAGCTTGGTTCAGTACACTGAAGCTTTCTTT

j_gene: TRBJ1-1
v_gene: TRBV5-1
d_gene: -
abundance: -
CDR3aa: CASSLDGWEWAFF
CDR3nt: TGCGCCAGCAGCTTGGATGGGTGGGAGTGGGCTTTCTTT

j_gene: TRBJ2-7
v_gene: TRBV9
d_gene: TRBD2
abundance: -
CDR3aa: CASSVSSGGSYEQYF
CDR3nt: TGTGCCAGCAGCGTAAGTAGCGGGGGCTCCTACGAGCAGTACTTC

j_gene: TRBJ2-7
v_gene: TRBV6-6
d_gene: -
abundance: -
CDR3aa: CASSYVTLGAYEQYF
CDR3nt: TGTGCCAGCAGTTACGTCACGCTCGGGGCCTACGAGCAGTACTTC

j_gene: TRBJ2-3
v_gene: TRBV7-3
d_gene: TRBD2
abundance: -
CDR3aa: CASSLMGGGASDTQYF
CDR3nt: TGTGCCAGCAGCTTAATGGGCGGGGGGGCCTCAGATACGCAGTATTTT

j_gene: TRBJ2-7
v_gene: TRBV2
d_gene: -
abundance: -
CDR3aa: CASSESRVYYEQYF
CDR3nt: TGTGCCAGCAGTGAATCGAGGGTCTACTACGAGCAGTACTTC

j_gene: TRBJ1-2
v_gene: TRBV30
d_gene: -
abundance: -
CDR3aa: CAWSVRTGFGYTF
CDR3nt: TGTGCCTGGAGTGTACGCACAGGGTTTGGCTACACCTTC

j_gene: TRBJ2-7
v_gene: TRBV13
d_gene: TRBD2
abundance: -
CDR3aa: CASSANSGGIGEQYF
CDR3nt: TGTGCCAGCAGCGCGAATAGCGGGGGGATTGGAGAGCAGTACTTC

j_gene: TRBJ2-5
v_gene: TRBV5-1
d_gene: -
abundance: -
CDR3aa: CASSLPAAKETQYF
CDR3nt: TGCGCCAGCAGCTTGCCAGCGGCAAAAGAGACCCAGTACTTC

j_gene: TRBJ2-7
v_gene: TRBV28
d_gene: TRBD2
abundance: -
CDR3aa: CASTSGGAVHEQYF
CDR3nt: TGTGCCAGCACAAGCGGGGGGGCCGTCCACGAGCAGTACTTC

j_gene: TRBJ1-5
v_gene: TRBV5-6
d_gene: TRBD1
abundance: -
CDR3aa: CASSLTGTGGVDQPQHF
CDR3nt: TGTGCCAGCAGCTTAACAGGGACAGGGGGCGTGGATCAGCCCCAGCATTTT

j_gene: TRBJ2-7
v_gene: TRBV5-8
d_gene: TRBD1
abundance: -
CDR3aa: CAIAGTGFYEQYF
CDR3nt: TGTGCCATCGCCGGGACAGGGTTCTACGAGCAGTACTTC

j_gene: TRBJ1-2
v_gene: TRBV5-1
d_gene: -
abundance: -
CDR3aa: CASSWGGRSNYGYTF
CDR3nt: TGCGCCAGCAGCTGGGGGGGCCGTTCTAACTATGGCTACACCTTC

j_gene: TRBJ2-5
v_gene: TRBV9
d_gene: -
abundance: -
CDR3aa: CASSVATGGRETQYF
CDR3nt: TGTGCCAGCAGCGTAGCTACGGGGGGCCGAGAGACCCAGTACTTC

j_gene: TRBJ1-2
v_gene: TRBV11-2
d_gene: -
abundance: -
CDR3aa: CASSLGGPLPNYGYTF
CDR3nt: TGTGCCAGCAGCTTGGGGGGGCCCTTGCCTAACTATGGCTACACCTTC

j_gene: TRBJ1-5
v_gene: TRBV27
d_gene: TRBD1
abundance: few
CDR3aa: CASNLRKGQSVGLEPQHF
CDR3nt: TGTGCCAGCAACCTCAGAAAGGGACAGTCAGTGGGCCTGGAGCCCCAGCATTTT

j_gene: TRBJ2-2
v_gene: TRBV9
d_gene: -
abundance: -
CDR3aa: CASSTRGLNTGELFF
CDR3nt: TGTGCCAGCAGCACCCGGGGATTGAACACCGGGGAGCTGTTTTTT

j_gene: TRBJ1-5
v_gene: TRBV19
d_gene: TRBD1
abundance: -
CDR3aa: CASSIDLWTGSGEPQHF
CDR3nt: TGTGCCAGTAGTATAGATCTGTGGACAGGGTCGGGTGAGCCCCAGCATTTT

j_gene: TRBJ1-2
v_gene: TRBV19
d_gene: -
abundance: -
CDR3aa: CASRGWRGNYGYTF
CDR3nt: TGTGCCAGTAGGGGATGGAGGGGAAACTATGGCTACACCTTC

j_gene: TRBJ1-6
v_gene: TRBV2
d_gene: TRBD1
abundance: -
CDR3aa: CASKISGTALGSPLHF
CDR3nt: TGTGCCAGCAAAATCTCCGGGACAGCCTTGGGTTCACCCCTTCACTTT

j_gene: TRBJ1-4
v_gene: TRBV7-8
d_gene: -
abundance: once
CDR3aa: CATRQATNEKLFF
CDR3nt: TGTGCCACGCGACAGGCAACTAATGAAAAACTGTTTTTT

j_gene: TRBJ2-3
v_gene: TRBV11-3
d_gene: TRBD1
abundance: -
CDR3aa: CASSAGTGESDTQYF
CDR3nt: TGTGCCAGCAGTGCCGGGACAGGAGAGTCGGATACGCAGTATTTT

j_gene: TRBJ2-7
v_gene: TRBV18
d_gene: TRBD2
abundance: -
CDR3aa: CASSKSKGLAASYEQYF
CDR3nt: TGTGCCAGCTCAAAGTCCAAGGGACTAGCGGCCTCCTACGAGCAGTACTTC

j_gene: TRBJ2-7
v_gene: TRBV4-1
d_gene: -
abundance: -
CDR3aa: CASSPGGDPSYEQYF
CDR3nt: TGCGCCAGCAGTCCTGGCGGGGACCCCTCCTACGAGCAGTACTTC

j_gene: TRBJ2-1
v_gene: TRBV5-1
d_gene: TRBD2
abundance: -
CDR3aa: CASSLMAGGPENEQFF
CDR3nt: TGCGCCAGCAGCTTGATGGCGGGGGGGCCGGAGAATGAGCAGTTCTTC

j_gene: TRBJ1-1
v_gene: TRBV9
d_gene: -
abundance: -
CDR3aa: CASSPGHRNTEAFF
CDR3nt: TGTGCCAGCAGCCCGGGACATAGGAACACTGAAGCTTTCTTT

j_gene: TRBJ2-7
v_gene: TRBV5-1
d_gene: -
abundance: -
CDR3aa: CASSFGTSSTQEQYF
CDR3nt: TGCGCCAGCAGCTTCGGGACTTCCAGCACGCAAGAGCAGTACTTC

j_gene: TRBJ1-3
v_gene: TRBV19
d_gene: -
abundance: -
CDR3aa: CASSIGAGAGNTIYF
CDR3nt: TGTGCCAGTAGTATCGGGGCAGGGGCTGGAAACACCATATATTTT

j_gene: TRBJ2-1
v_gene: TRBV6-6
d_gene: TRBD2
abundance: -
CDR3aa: CASSRRGGGDNEQFF
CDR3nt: TGTGCCAGCAGTCGTCGGGGGGGAGGGGACAATGAGCAGTTCTTC

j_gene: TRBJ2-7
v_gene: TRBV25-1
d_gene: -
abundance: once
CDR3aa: CASSGLQDTLEEQYF
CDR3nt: TGTGCCAGCAGTGGGCTTCAGGACACTTTAGAGGAGCAGTACTTC

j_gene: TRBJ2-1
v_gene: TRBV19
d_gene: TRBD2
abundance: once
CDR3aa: CASRSSGGWGAYNEQFF
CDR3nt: TGTGCCAGTAGGTCTAGCGGGGGGTGGGGGGCCTACAATGAGCAGTTCTTC

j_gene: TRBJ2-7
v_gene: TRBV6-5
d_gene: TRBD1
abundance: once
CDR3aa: CASGLGTGVYEQYF
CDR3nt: TGTGCCAGCGGGCTCGGGACAGGGGTCTACGAGCAGTACTTC

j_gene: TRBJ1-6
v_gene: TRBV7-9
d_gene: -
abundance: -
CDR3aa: CASSLNQVGSPLHF
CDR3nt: TGTGCCAGCAGCTTGAACCAGGTCGGTTCACCCCTCCACTTT

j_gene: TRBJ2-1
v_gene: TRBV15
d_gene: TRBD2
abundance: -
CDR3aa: CATSTQLGREQFF
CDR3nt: TGTGCCACCAGCACTCAACTCGGGAGGGAGCAGTTCTTC